The next 27 T cell receptor beta chains were all read from a single sample in a study of STAT5B mutations in CD4+ large granular lymphocyte leukemia. Assay used: immunoSEQ multiplex PCR; TCRdb lists only in-frame clones, some missing. In the table there are tens of thousands of clones, roughly 80% of which are singletons. Sequenced: CD4+ T cells from blood buffy coats. These receptors came from a human donor in good health.

The table lists this clone with a count of one. This chain uses TRBV5-1 with TRBJ2-1; possibly TRBD2 for D (6 bases). V was clipped by 4 bases and J by 12 bases, with 23 bases between them. Germline V gene data show CDR1 as SGHRS and CDR2 as YFSETQ. This CDR3 has 15 amino acids. The CDR3 loop is CASSLTGESHAVQFF. The CDR3 nucleotides read TGCGCCAGCAGCCTAACGGGGGAGAGCCATGCGGTGCAGTTCTTC.

The chain couples TRBV28 to TRBJ1-1; 8 bases map to TRBD1. Germline trimming cut 11 bases from V and 5 bases from J; bases unmatched to any gene: 7. The length of the CDR3 is 12 residues. Germline assignment: CDR1 MDHEN and CDR2 SYDVKM. The CDR3 region is CAGQGEGTEAFF. DNA for the CDR3: TGTGCCGGACAGGGTGAGGGGACTGAAGCTTTCTTT.

The J gene is TRBJ1-6, the V gene TRBV2, with D unresolved. Trimming left V 1 base short and J 5 bases short, with 15 bases between. Germline V CDR1 and CDR2: SNHLY, FYNNEI. This CDR3 has 17 amino acids. The CDR3 bases are TGTGCCAGCAGTGAAGTTCTCGGAACGGGGAATAATTCACCCCTCCACTTT. Translation: CASSEVLGTGNNSPLHF.

This chain joins TRBV7-9 and TRBJ2-3; 7 nucleotides agree with TRBD2. The CDR3 extends over 18 amino acids. Germline V gene data show CDR1 as SEHNR and CDR2 as FQNEAQ (reference sequence). V gave up 1 base and J gave up 3 bases; unmatched junction bases: 13. CDR3 region: CASSLVMRLALVTDTQYF. CDR3 bases: TGTGCCAGCAGCTTAGTTATGAGACTAGCCTTAGTAACAGATACGCAGTATTTT.

This clone was seen only a few times. The genes are TRBV6-1 and TRBJ1-4; D is unclear. Trimming stripped 7 bases from V and 1 base from J, with 10 bases between. The germline gives CDR1 MNHNS, CDR2 SASEGT. This CDR3 region has 14 residues. The CDR3 DNA reads TGTGCCAGCACCCAGGAGCGAACTAATGAAAAACTGTTTTTT. It specifies CASTQERTNEKLFF.

CDR3 in DNA: TGTGCCAGCAGCCAAGATTTTACAGGGGGCCTAGTAAAACTGTTTTTT. Its protein is CASSQDFTGGLVKLFF. The chain uses TRBV4-2 and TRBJ1-4, with 9 positions matching TRBD1. The CDR3 contains 16 residues. Germline CDR1 and CDR2: LGHNA and YNFKEQ. J lost 10 bases, V lost 0 bases, and 9 bases had no gene match.

J is TRBJ1-2 and V is TRBV5-1, with D possibly being TRBD1 (6 bases). Germline CDR1 and CDR2: SGHRS and YFSETQ. This CDR3 is built from 12 residues. Trimming shortened V by 3 bases and J by 5 bases, and 8 bases separated the two germline ends. The CDR3 loop is CASSSQGYGYTF. The CDR3 DNA reads TGCGCCAGCAGCTCACAGGGTTATGGCTACACCTTC. Using reference TRBV5-1 and TRBJ1-2 for the parts outside the CDR3, the full variable domain is KAGVTQTPRYLIKTRGQQVTLSCSPISGHRSVSWYQQTPGQGLQFLFEYFSETQRNKGNFPGRFSGRQFSNSRSEMNVSTLELGDSALYLCASSSQGYGYTFGSGTRLTVV.

The chain employs TRBV4-2 and TRBJ2-5, with D possibly matching TRBD2 (6 bases). TRBJ2-7 matches the DNA end more closely, so the J call is doubtful. Per the germline V gene, CDR1 is LGHNA and CDR2 is YNFKEQ. The CDR3 is 15 amino acids. The CDR3 region has the DNA TGTGCCAGCAGCCAAGACGCTAGCGATGCCTACGAGCAGTACTTC. It translates to CASSQDASDAYEQYF.

The chain joins TRBV11-2 to TRBJ2-5, with D unclear. V was trimmed by 5 bases and J by 5 bases, leaving 9 bases between them. Germline values: CDR1 SGHAT, CDR2 FQNNGV. The CDR3 length is 12 residues. The CDR3 is CASSPSQETQYF. CDR3 DNA: TGTGCCAGCAGCCCAAGTCAGGAGACCCAGTACTTC.

The CDR3 DNA follows: TGTGCCAGCAGTGTAAACGTGGGAAACACCATATATTTT. Amino acids: CASSVNVGNTIYF. This chain connects TRBV6-4 to TRBJ1-3; D gene ambiguous. This CDR3 is 13 amino acids long. The germline V gene has CDR1 MRHNA and CDR2 SNTAGT. V was pared by 4 bases and J by 4 bases, with 8 bases between.

This clone was seen once. The chain links TRBV5-1 to TRBJ2-7, with 9 bases fitting TRBD2. Germline values: CDR1 SGHRS, CDR2 YFSETQ. V dropped 0 bases and J dropped 3; count of bases not matched to a gene: 7. The CDR3 is 16 residues long. CDR3 amino acids: CASSLDSGSELYEQYF. CDR3 sequence (DNA): TGCGCCAGCAGCTTGGATAGCGGGAGTGAACTCTACGAGCAGTACTTC.

This clone was seen only once. This chain joins TRBV18 and TRBJ2-7, with 10 bases aligning to TRBD2. The V gene end was trimmed by 3 bases and the J gene end by 2 bases; junction bases not matched to a gene: 13. Germline CDR1 KGHSH, CDR2 LQKENI. The CDR3 has 18 amino acids. CDR3 residues: CASSPQQSSGRIAYEQYF. CDR3 sequence (DNA): TGTGCCAGCTCACCCCAACAGTCTAGCGGGAGAATTGCCTACGAGCAGTACTTC.

This sequence joins TRBV6-1 and TRBJ2-3; 7 bases line up with TRBD1. The V segment lost 7 bases and the J segment 4 bases; nucleotides outside the gene matches: 11. This CDR3 comprises 15 residues. Germline V lookup: CDR1 MNHNS, CDR2 SASEGT. The CDR3 nucleotides read TGTGCCAGCAACAAAGGGTGGCAGGGGGCAGATACGCAGTATTTT. It encodes CASNKGWQGADTQYF.

This chain links TRBV28 with TRBJ2-5; 7 nucleotides agree with TRBD2. Germline V gene lookup returns CDR1 MDHEN and CDR2 SYDVKM. The V and J ends lost 3 bases and 7 bases, in that order; junction bases with no gene match: 8. The CDR3 extends over 14 amino acids. DNA for the CDR3: TGTGCCAGCAGTTTTCGAGGGAGGGCCCCGACCCAGTACTTC. Translation: CASSFRGRAPTQYF. Looking up the rest from reference TRBV28 and TRBJ2-5 gives the full variable domain: DVKVTQSSRYLVKRTGEKVFLECVQDMDHENMFWYRQDPGLGLRLIYFSYDVKMKEKGDIPEGYSVSREKKERFSLILESASTNQTSMYLCASSFRGRAPTQYFGPGTRLLVL.

This chain joins TRBV5-1 and TRBJ2-3; 9 bases line up with TRBD2. Germline values: CDR1 SGHRS, CDR2 YFSETQ. This CDR3 has 15 residues. J was trimmed by 2 bases and V by 3 bases; bases with no gene match: 4. Here the CDR3 DNA reads TGCGCCAGCAGCTCGGGACTAGCTGCCACAGATACGCAGTATTTT. Translating gives CASSSGLAATDTQYF.

The chain employs TRBV19 and TRBJ1-2; 9 bases fit TRBD1. CDR3 length: 13 residues. Germline values: CDR1 LNHDA, CDR2 SQIVND (reference sequence). Trimming took 3 bases from V and 7 from J; bases not matched to a gene: 3. The CDR3 coding sequence is TGTGCCAGTAGTATCATGGACAGGGGTGGCTACACCTTC. Amino acid sequence: CASSIMDRGGYTF.

The chain couples TRBV6-5 to TRBJ2-7, with 8 bases matching TRBD1. After removal of 4 bases from V and 9 bases from J, the junction contained 11 bases not matched to a gene. The CDR3 length is 14 residues. The germline V gene encodes CDR1 MNHEY and CDR2 SVGAGI. The CDR3 here is CASSLSRGRLGQYF. Written as DNA, the CDR3 is TGTGCCAGCAGTTTATCCAGGGGGCGGCTAGGGCAGTACTTC.

CDR3 protein: CASSLASGSQYEQYF. In nucleotides, the CDR3 is TGTGCCAGCAGCTTGGCGAGCGGTTCACAGTACGAGCAGTACTTC. V and J are TRBV5-5 and TRBJ2-7, with a weak D call TRBD2 (5 bases). The germline CDR1 and CDR2 sequences are SGHKS and YYEKEE (reference sequence). There are 15 residues in the CDR3. The ends were cut back, 0 bases at V and 4 bases at J, with 14 bases in the middle.

The chain employs TRBV11-2 and TRBJ2-5; 10 positions agree with TRBD1. V shed 5 bases and J 13 bases; nucleotides not matched to a gene: 13. Germline CDR1 is SGHAT and CDR2 is FQNNGV. The CDR3 consists of 14 residues. DNA for the CDR3: TGTGCCAGCAGCGTCCTCCGGGACAGGGGACGGGGGTACTTC. It yields the protein CASSVLRDRGRGYF.

This clone was recorded once. The gene calls are TRBV28 and TRBJ2-7; 7 nucleotides align to TRBD1. J gave up 2 bases and V 8 bases, and 9 bases lay outside the gene matches. The CDR3 extends over 14 amino acids. The germline CDR1 and CDR2 sequences are MDHEN and SYDVKM. The CDR3 nucleotides read TGTGCCAGCTTGATGGGGACAGTTCCCTACGAGCAGTACTTC. Its translation: CASLMGTVPYEQYF.

The CDR3 DNA sequence: TGTGCCAGCAGGCGGGACAATAACAATCTTAACTATGGCTACACCTTC. Its translation is CASRRDNNNLNYGYTF. The rearrangement links TRBV2 to TRBJ1-2; D may be TRBD1 (6 bases). This CDR3 comprises 16 residues. Germline V gene sequence: CDR1 SNHLY, CDR2 FYNNEI. Trimming left V 6 bases short and J 1 base short, with 18 bases between.

The V gene is TRBV7-2, the J gene TRBJ1-6; D gene uncertain. The CDR3 length is 14 residues. Trimming pared 5 bases from V and 7 bases from J, leaving 12 bases between. Germline V CDR1 and CDR2: SGHTA, FQGNSA. DNA for the CDR3: TGTGCCAGCAGCCCCTTCCTAGAGAATTCACCCCTCCACTTT. Translation gives CASSPFLENSPLHF.

The chain has TRBV5-6 and TRBJ1-2; 7 bases line up with TRBD1. This CDR3 comprises 13 residues. V was clipped by 2 bases and J by 4 bases; unmatched bases: 2. Germline loops: CDR1 SGHDT, CDR2 YYEEEE. The CDR3 loop reads CASSLRQGYGYTF. Here the CDR3 DNA reads TGTGCCAGCAGCTTAAGACAGGGCTATGGCTACACCTTC.

V usage is TRBV6-4 and J usage is TRBJ2-1; TRBD1 matches 10 bases. CDR3 size: 15 residues. The V and J ends lost 4 bases and 8 bases, in that order; junction bases with no gene match: 8. Germline V gene data show CDR1 as MRHNA and CDR2 as SNTAGT. The CDR3 protein is CASSARDRGGHEQFF. The CDR3 DNA sequence: TGTGCCAGCAGTGCCCGGGACAGGGGTGGACATGAGCAGTTCTTC.

The chain is built from TRBV14 and TRBJ2-1; the match to TRBD2 covers 12 bases. CDR1 is SGHDN, CDR2 FVKESK, per germline. V was pared by 1 base and J by 10 bases, with 5 bases of the junction left unmatched. The CDR3 extends over 15 amino acids. CDR3 residues: CASSQGLAGAREQFF. The CDR3 DNA sequence: TGTGCCAGCAGCCAAGGACTAGCGGGAGCGAGGGAGCAGTTCTTC. Full variable domain (remainder filled in from reference TRBV14 and TRBJ2-1): EAGVTQFPSHSVIEKGQTVTLRCDPISGHDNLYWYRRVMGKEIKFLLHFVKESKQDESGMPNNRFLAERTGGTYSTLKVQPAELEDSGVYFCASSQGLAGAREQFFGPGTRLTVL.

V and J are TRBV2 and TRBJ1-2; 8 positions agree with TRBD1. The CDR3 is 13 amino acids. V gave up 7 bases and J gave up 14 bases; unmatched junction bases: 15. Germline lookup yields CDR1 SNHLY and CDR2 FYNNEI. The CDR3 protein is CASTLGQDTRATF. The CDR3 DNA reads TGTGCCAGCACATTGGGACAGGACACGAGGGCGACCTTC.

The J gene is TRBJ1-5, the V gene TRBV19; D might be TRBD1 (5 bases). Trimming removed 9 bases at V and 4 bases at J, with 16 bases between. The CDR3 runs to 14 residues. Per germline, CDR1 LNHDA and CDR2 SQIVND (reference sequence). The CDR3 nucleotides are TGTGCCAGCAGTGGGGGTAGAGTGAATCAGCCCCAGCATTTT. It specifies CASSGGRVNQPQHF.